Below, 3 T cell receptor beta chains from the same sample are listed, as sequenced in a study of blood T cells in healthy people across ages. Alongside a J-beta primer mix, a sample-barcoded 5' primer served in a second PCR lasting 7 to 11 cycles. MiXCR, applied by TCRdb to the 5' RACE reads, yields one record per CDR3 protein. The profile shows about 760,000 distinct CDR3 sequences, just over 55% of them singletons. The specimen was blood. These receptors were obtained from a man aged 40-50 years in good health.

The gene calls are TRBV6-1 and TRBJ2-3, with a possible D match to TRBD1 (6 bases). Germline values: CDR1 MNHNS, CDR2 SASEGT. The V and J ends lost 4 bases and 0 bases respectively, with 11 bases between them. CDR3 size: 15 residues. The CDR3 region has the DNA TGTGCCAGCAGTGTGGACAGCCCTAGCACAGATACGCAGTATTTT. Translating gives CASSVDSPSTDTQYF.

This clonotype has only a few counts. The rearrangement links TRBV6-5 to TRBJ1-5; TRBD1 matches at 7 bases. With 6 bases clipped from V and 6 bases from J, the junction kept 5 bases outside the gene matches. CDR1 is MNHEY and CDR2 is SVGAGI in the germline V gene. The CDR3 loop spans 13 amino acids. CDR3 DNA sequence: TGTGCCAGCAGGGAGGGACAGCTTCAGCCCCAGCATTTT. Its translation: CASREGQLQPQHF.

V gene TRBV27 combines with J gene TRBJ2-1, with D maybe TRBD1 (7 bases). TRBJ2-7 explains the end of the DNA better; the J call may be wrong. CDR1 is MNHEY and CDR2 is SMNVEV in the germline V gene (reference sequence). This CDR3 is 15 amino acids long. CDR3 region: CASSGGGGHIHEQYF. CDR3 nucleotides: TGTGCCAGCAGTGGAGGGGGCGGGCATATCCACGAGCAGTACTTC.